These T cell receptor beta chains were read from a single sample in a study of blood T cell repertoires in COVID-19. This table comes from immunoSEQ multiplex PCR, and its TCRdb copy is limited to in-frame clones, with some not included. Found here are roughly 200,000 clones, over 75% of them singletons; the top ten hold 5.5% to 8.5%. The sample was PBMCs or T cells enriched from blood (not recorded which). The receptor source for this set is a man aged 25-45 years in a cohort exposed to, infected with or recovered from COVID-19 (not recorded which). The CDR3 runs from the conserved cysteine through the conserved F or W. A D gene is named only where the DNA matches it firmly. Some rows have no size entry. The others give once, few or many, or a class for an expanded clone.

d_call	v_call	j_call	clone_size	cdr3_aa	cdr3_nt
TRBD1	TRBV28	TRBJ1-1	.	CASSWDQGQAVGNEAFF	TGTGCCAGCAGTTGGGACCAGGGACAGGCCGTGGGTAACGAAGCTTTCTTT
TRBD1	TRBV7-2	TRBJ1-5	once	CASSTRQGNQPQHF	TGTGCCAGCAGCACCCGACAGGGAAATCAGCCCCAGCATTTT
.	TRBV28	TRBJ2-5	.	CASSWGEETQYF	TGTGCCAGCAGTTGGGGGGAAGAGACCCAGTACTTC
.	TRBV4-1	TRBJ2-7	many	CASSHLQGPTAYEQYF	TGCGCCAGCAGCCATCTCCAGGGGCCGACTGCCTACGAGCAGTACTTC
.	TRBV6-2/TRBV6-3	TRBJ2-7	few	CASSLSFEQYF	TGTGCCAGCAGTTTATCGTTCGAGCAGTACTTC
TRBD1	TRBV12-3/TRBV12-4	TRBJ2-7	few	CASQGVHDEQYF	TGTGCCTCCCAGGGGGTTCATGACGAGCAGTACTTC
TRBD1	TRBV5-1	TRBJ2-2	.	CASSRGLERRELFF	TGCGCCAGCAGCAGGGGGCTTGAGAGGCGGGAGCTGTTTTTT
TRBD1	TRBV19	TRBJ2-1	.	CASTKLPGTGGYNEQFF	TGTGCCAGTACTAAATTACCCGGGACAGGGGGCTACAATGAGCAGTTCTTC
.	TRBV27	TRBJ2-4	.	CASSPVTGAPHLAKNIQYF	TGTGCCAGCAGTCCGGTGACAGGTGCCCCCCACTTAGCCAAAAACATTCAGTACTTC
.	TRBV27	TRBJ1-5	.	CASSLYQGSDQPQHF	TGTGCCAGCAGTTTATACCAGGGAAGCGATCAGCCCCAGCATTTT
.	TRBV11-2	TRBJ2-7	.	CASSFPGRALYEQYF	TGTGCCAGCAGCTTTCCCGGGCGGGCTCTTTACGAGCAGTACTTC
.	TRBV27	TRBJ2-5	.	CASSSSPETQYF	TGTGCCAGCAGCTCTAGCCCAGAGACCCAGTACTTC
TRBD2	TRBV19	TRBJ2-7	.	CASSSQPGLALVQYF	TGTGCCAGTAGTTCGCAGCCGGGACTAGCGCTCGTGCAGTACTTC
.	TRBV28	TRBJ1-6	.	CASSLARLIFGAAVHF	TGTGCCAGCAGTTTAGCCCGACTTATATTTGGGGCGGCGGTCCACTTT
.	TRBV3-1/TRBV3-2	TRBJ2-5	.	CASSQDISGAKPLQETQYF	TGTGCCAGCAGCCAAGATATTTCAGGGGCCAAACCCTTACAAGAGACCCAGTACTTC
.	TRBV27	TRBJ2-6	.	CASRKDQGLIYSGANVLTF	TGTGCCAGCAGAAAAGACCAGGGGTTGATCTACTCTGGGGCCAACGTCCTGACTTTC
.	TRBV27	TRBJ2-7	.	CASSLSPTHLAYEQYF	TGTGCCAGCAGTTTATCACCAACTCACCTCGCCTACGAGCAGTACTTC
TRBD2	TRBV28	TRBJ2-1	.	CASSSLRLAGVSNEQFF	TGTGCCAGCAGTTCCCTCCGACTAGCGGGAGTATCTAATGAGCAGTTCTTC
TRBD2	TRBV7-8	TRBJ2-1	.	CASSARLAGPASSYNEQFF	TGTGCCAGCAGCGCCCGACTAGCGGGTCCCGCCAGCTCCTACAATGAGCAGTTCTTC
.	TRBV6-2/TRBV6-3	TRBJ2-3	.	CASSHTDTQYF	TGTGCCAGCAGTCACACAGATACGCAGTATTTT
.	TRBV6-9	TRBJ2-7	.	CASNDRLGEQYF	TGTGCCAGCAATGACAGGTTGGGGGAGCAGTACTTC
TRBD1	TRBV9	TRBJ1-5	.	CASSVGTGGIQPQHF	TGTGCCAGCAGCGTTGGGACAGGGGGCATTCAGCCCCAGCATTTT
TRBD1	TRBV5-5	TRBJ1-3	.	CASSLTPDRVGNTIYF	TGTGCCAGCAGCCTTACCCCGGACAGGGTCGGAAACACCATATATTTT